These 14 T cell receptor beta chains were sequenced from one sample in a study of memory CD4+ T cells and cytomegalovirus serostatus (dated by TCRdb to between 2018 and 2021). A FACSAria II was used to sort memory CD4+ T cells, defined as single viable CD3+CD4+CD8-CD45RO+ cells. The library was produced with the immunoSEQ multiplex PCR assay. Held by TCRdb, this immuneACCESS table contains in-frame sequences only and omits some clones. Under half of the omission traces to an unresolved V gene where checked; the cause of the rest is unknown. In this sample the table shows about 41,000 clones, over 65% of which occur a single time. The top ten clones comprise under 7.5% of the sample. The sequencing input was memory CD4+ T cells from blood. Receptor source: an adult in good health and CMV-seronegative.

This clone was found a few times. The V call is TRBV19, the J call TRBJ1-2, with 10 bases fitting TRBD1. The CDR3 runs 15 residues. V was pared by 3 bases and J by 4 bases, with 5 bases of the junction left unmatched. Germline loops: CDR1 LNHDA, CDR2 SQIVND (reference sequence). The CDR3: CASSMGDRGLYGYTF. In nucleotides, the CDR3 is TGTGCCAGTAGTATGGGGGACAGGGGACTCTATGGCTACACCTTC. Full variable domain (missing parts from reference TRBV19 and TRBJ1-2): DGGITQSPKYLFRKEGQNVTLSCEQNLNHDAMYWYRQDPGQGLRLIYYSQIVNDFQKGDIAEGYSVSREKKESFPLTVTSAQKNPTAFYLCASSMGDRGLYGYTFGSGTRLTVV.

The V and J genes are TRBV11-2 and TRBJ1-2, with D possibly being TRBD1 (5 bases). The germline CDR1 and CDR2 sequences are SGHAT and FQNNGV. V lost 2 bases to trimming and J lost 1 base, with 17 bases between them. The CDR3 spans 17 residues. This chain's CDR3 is CASSLLTGGRGNYGYTF. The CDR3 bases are TGTGCCAGCAGCTTACTGACGGGCGGAAGGGGTAACTATGGCTACACCTTC. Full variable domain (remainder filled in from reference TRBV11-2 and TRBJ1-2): EAGVAQSPRYKIIEKRQSVAFWCNPISGHATLYWYQQILGQGPKLLIQFQNNGVVDDSQLPKDRFSAERLKGVDSTLKIQPAKLEDSAVYLCASSLLTGGRGNYGYTFGSGTRLTVV.

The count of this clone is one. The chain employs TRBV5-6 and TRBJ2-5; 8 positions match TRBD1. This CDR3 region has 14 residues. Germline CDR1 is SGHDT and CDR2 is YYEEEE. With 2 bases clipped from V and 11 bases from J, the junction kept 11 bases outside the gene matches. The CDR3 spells CASSLQQGAREQYF. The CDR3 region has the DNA TGTGCCAGCAGCTTACAGCAGGGGGCAAGGGAGCAGTACTTC.

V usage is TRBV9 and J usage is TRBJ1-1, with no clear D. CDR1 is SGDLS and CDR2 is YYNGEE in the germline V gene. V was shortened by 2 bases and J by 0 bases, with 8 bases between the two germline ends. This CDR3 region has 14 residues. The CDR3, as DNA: TGTGCCAGCAGCGTGTCAGTTATGAACACTGAAGCTTTCTTT. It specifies CASSVSVMNTEAFF.

The CDR3 nucleotides are TGCGCCAGCAGCCCATCAGTTGCGGGGGAGACCCAGTACTTC. It specifies CASSPSVAGETQYF. The rearrangement joins TRBV5-1 to TRBJ2-5, with a weak D call TRBD2 (6 bases). Between the trimmed V and J ends, which lost 4 bases and 5 bases, there was a span of 15 bases. The CDR3 runs to 14 residues. Germline-derived CDR1 and CDR2 are SGHRS and YFSETQ.

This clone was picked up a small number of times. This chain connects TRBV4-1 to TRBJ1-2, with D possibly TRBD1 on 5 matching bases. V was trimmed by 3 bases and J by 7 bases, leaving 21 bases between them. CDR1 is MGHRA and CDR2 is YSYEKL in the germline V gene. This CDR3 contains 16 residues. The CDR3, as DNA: TGCGCCAGCAGCCACCCACCCGGGGCGGTTCTGGGTGGCTACACCTTC. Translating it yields CASSHPPGAVLGGYTF.

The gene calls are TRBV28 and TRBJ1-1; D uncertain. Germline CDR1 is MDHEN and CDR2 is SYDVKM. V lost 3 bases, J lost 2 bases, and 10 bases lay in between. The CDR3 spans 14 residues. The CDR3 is CASSFHRDNTEAFF. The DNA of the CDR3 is TGTGCCAGCAGTTTTCACCGGGATAACACTGAAGCTTTCTTT. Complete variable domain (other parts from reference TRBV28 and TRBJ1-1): DVKVTQSSRYLVKRTGEKVFLECVQDMDHENMFWYRQDPGLGLRLIYFSYDVKMKEKGDIPEGYSVSREKKERFSLILESASTNQTSMYLCASSFHRDNTEAFFGQGTRLTVV.

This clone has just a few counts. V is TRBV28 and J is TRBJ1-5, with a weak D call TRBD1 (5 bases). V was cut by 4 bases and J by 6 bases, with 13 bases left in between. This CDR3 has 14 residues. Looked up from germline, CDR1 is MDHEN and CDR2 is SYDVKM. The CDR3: CASSWRQGTQPQHF. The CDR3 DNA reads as TGTGCCAGCAGTTGGAGGCAGGGTACTCAGCCCCAGCATTTT.

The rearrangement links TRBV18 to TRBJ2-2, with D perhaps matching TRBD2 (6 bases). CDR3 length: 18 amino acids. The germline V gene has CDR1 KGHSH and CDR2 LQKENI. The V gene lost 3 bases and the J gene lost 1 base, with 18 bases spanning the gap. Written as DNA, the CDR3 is TGTGCCAGCTCACCGTTGAGGCCGGGAGCTGGGAACACCGGGGAGCTGTTTTTT. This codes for CASSPLRPGAGNTGELFF.

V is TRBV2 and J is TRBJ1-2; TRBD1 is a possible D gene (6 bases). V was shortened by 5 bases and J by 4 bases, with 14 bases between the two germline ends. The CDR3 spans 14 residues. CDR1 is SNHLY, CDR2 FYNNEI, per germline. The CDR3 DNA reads TGTGCCAGCAGTTACTCGGGACAAACCTATGGCTACACCTTC. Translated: CASSYSGQTYGYTF.

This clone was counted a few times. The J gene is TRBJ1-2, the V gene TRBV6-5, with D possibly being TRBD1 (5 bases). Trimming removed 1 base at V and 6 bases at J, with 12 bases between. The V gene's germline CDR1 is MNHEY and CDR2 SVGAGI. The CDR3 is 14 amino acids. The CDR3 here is CASSYFQGAHGYTF. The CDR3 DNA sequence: TGTGCCAGCAGTTACTTCCAGGGTGCCCATGGCTACACCTTC.

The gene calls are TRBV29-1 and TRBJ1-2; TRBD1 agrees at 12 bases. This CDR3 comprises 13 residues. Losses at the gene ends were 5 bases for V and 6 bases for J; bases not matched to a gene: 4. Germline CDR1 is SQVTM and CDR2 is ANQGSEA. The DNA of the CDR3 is TGCAGCGTTATCCGGGACAGGGGGCATGGCTACACCTTC. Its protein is CSVIRDRGHGYTF. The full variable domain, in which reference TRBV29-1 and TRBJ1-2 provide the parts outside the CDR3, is SAVISQKPSRDICQRGTSLTIQCQVDSQVTMMFWYRQQPGQSLTLIATANQGSEATYESGFVIDKFPISRPNLTFSTLTVSNMSPEDSSIYLCSVIRDRGHGYTFGSGTRLTVV.

CDR3: CASSIAQVRQPQHF. The CDR3 nucleotides read TGTGCCAGTAGTATAGCACAGGTCCGGCAGCCCCAGCATTTT. This chain joins TRBV19 and TRBJ1-5, with a tentative D call TRBD1 (5 bases). The CDR3 is 14 residues long. Germline loops: CDR1 LNHDA, CDR2 SQIVND (reference sequence). V gave up 1 base and J gave up 7 bases, with 11 bases separating them.

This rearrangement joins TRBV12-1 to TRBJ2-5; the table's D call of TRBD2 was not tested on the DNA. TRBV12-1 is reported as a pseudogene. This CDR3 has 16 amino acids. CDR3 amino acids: CASSPPPGLGQETQYF. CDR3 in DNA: TGTGCCAGCAGCCCCCCACCGGGACTAGGCCAAGAGACCCAGTACTTC.